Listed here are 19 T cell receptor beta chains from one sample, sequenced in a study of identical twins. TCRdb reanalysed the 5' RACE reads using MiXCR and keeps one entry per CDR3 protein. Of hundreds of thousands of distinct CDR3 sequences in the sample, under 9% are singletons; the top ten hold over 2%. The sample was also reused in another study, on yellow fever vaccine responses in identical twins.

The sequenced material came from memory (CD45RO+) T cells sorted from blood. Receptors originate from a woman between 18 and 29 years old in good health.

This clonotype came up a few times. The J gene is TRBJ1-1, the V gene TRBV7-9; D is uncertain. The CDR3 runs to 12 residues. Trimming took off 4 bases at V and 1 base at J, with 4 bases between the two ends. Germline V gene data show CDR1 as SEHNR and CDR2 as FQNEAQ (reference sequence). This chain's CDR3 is CASSYQNTEAFF. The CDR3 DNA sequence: TGTGCCAGCAGCTATCAGAACACTGAAGCTTTCTTT.

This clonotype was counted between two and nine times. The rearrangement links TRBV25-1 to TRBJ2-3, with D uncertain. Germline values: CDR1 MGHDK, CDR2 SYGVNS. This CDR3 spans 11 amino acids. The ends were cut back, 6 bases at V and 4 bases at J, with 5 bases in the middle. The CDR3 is CASRSPDTQYF. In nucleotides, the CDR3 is TGTGCCAGCAGGTCGCCAGATACGCAGTATTTT.

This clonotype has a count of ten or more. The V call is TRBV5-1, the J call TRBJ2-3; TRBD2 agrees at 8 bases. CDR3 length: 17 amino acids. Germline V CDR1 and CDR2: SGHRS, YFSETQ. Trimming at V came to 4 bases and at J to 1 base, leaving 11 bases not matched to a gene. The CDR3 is CASSAGAGGVGTDTQYF. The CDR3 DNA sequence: TGCGCCAGCAGCGCGGGGGCCGGGGGGGTTGGCACAGATACGCAGTATTTT.

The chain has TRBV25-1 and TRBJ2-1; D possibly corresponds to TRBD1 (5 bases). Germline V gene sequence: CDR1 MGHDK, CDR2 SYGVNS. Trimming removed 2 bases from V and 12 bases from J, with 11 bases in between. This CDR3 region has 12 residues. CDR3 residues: CASSEPNQGQFF. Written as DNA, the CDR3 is TGTGCCAGCAGTGAACCCAATCAGGGGCAGTTCTTC.

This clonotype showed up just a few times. The CDR3 DNA follows: TGTGCCAGCAGCTTAGACCGAGACCGGGAAAAACTGTTTTTT. It translates to CASSLDRDREKLFF. The V call is TRBV11-2, the J call TRBJ1-4; D call uncertain. V gave up 0 bases and J gave up 8 bases, with 10 bases separating them. Germline V lookup: CDR1 SGHAT, CDR2 FQNNGV. This CDR3 has 14 residues.

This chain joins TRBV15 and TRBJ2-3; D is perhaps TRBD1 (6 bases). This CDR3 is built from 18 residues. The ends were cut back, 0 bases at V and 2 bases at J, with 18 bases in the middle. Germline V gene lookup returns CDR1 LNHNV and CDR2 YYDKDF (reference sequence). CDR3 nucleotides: TGTGCCACCAGCAGAGATCCCCCTACAGGGATCACCACAGATACGCAGTATTTT. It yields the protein CATSRDPPTGITTDTQYF.

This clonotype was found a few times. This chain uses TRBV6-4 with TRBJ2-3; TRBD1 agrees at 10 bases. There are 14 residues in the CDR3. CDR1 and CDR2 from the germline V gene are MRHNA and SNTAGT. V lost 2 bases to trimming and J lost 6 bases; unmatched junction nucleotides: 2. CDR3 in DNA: TGTGCCAGCAGTGACGGGACAGGGGTGGATACGCAGTATTTT. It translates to CASSDGTGVDTQYF.

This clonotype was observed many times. CDR3 sequence (DNA): TGTGCCAGCAGCTGGGGCGGACCAAGCTCCTACAATGAGCAGTTCTTC. Its translation: CASSWGGPSSYNEQFF. The V gene is TRBV7-2, the J gene TRBJ2-1, with D perhaps matching TRBD1 (5 bases). The CDR3 covers 16 residues. The germline CDR1 and CDR2 sequences are SGHTA and FQGNSA. Trimming pared 4 bases from V and 0 bases from J, leaving 13 bases between.

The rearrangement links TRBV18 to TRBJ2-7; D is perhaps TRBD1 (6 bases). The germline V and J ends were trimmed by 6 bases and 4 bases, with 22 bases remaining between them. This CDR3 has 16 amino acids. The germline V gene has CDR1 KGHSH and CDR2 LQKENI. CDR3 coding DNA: TGTGCCAGCTCCCCTGAGGGGGACCTTACTGCATACGAGCAGTACTTC. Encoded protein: CASSPEGDLTAYEQYF.

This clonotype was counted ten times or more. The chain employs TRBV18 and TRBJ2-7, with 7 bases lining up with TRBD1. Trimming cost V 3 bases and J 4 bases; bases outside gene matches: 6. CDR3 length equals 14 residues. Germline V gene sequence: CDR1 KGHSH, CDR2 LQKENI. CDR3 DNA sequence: TGTGCCAGCTCACCGGGACAGCCAGCTTACGAGCAGTACTTC. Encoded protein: CASSPGQPAYEQYF.

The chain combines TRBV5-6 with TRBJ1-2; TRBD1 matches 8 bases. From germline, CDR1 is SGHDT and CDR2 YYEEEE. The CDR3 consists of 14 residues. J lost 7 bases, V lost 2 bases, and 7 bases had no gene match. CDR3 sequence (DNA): TGTGCCAGCAGCTTAAGGACAGGGCTGAGTGGCTACACCTTC. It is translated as CASSLRTGLSGYTF.

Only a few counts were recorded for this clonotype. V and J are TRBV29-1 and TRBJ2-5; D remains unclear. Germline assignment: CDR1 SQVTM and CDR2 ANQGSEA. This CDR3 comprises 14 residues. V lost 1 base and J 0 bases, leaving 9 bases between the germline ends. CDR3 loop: CSVEGPSDQETQYF. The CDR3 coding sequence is TGCAGCGTTGAAGGGCCCAGCGACCAAGAGACCCAGTACTTC.

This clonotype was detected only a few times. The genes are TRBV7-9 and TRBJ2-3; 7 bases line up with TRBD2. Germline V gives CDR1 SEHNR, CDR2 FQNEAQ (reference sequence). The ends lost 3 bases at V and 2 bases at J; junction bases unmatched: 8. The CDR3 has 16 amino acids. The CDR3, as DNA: TGTGCCAGCAGCTTTCATGGGGGGGGACTCACAGATACGCAGTATTTT. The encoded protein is CASSFHGGGLTDTQYF.

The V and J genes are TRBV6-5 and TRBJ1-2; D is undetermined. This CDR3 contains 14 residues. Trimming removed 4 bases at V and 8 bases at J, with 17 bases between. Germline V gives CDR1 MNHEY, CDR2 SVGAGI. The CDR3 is CASSCAGRLGGYTF. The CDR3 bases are TGTGCCAGCAGTTGCGCCGGCAGGCTGGGCGGCTACACCTTC.

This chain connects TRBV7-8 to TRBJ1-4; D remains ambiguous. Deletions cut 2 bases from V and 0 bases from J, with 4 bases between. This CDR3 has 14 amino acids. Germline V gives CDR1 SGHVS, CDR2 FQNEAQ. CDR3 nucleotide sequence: TGTGCCAGCAGCTTAAGATCAACTAATGAAAAACTGTTTTTT. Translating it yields CASSLRSTNEKLFF.

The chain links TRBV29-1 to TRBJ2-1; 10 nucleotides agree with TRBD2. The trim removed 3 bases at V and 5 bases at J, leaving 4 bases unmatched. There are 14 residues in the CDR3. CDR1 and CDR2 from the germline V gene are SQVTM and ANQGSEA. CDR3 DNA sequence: TGCAGCGTTGACCTAGCGGGAGTCCACAATGAGCAGTTCTTC. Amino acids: CSVDLAGVHNEQFF.

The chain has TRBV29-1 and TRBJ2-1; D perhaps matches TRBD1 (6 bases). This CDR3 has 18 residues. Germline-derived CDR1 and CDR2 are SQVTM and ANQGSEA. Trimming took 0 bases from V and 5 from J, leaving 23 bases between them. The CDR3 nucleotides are TGCAGCGTTGAAGAGTCGTCCCTCGACAGGCCGTACCACAATGAGCAGTTCTTC. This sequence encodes CSVEESSLDRPYHNEQFF.

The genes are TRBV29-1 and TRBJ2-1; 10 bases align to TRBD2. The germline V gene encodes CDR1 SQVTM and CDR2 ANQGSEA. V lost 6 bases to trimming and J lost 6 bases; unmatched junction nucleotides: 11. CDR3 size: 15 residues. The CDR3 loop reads CSVTPSSGSLNEQFF. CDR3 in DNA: TGCAGCGTGACCCCGTCTAGCGGGAGTCTCAATGAGCAGTTCTTC.

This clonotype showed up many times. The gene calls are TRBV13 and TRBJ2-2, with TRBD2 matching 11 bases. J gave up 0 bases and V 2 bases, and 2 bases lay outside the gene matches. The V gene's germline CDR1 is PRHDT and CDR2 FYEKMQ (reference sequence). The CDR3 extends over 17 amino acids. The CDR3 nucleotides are TGTGCCAGCAGCTTACTAGCGGGGGGTACGAACACCGGGGAGCTGTTTTTT. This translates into CASSLLAGGTNTGELFF.